Detailed here is one TCR beta chain. This sample stems from a study of blood T cell repertoires in COVID-19. The CDR3 is 16 amino acids. Here immunoSEQ multiplex PCR was the method, and the copy in TCRdb shows in-frame clones only, minus some. The table lists under 150,000 clones, approximately 86% of them singletons. Source material: peripheral blood. The sequence was obtained from a woman aged 45-65 years who had recovered from COVID-19. This chain uses TRBV21-1 with TRBJ2-2; the table's D call, TRBD2, was not checked against the DNA. TRBV21-1 is labeled a pseudogene. CDR3 nucleotides: TGTGCCAGCAGCAAAGAGAGACCGCCGGGCACCGGGGAGCTGTTTTTT. Residues: CASSKERPPGTGELFF.